This entry lists 27 T cell receptor beta chains sequenced from one sample in a study of T cell clusters in autoimmune cytopenias. One tube held mixed TRB-A and TRB-B primer pools for touch-down PCR. TCRdb reanalyzed the multiplex PCR reads, giving one entry per CDR3 protein sequence and no DNA. Its listing shows 10,000 to 15,000 distinct CDR3 sequences. TRB was amplified from about 270 ng of peripheral blood genomic DNA per sample. A further study also used this sample, focusing on T cell repertoires in aging, cancer and after chemotherapy.

Sequenced: peripheral blood. These receptors were collected from a human donor in good health.

The chain uses TRBV20-1 and TRBJ2-5; TCRdb proposes TRBD2, but this gene call is untestable without DNA. Germline CDR1 DFQATT, CDR2 SNEGSKA (reference sequence). The CDR3 runs to 14 residues. CDR3 loop: CSASQAGGDKTQYF.

By frequency, this clonotype is medium-sized. V usage is TRBV30 and J usage is TRBJ1-2; the TCRdb call, TRBD1, lacks DNA for checking. The germline gives CDR1 GTSNPN, CDR2 SVGIG (reference sequence). The CDR3 spans 13 residues. CDR3 protein: CAWGSQGSYGYTF.

By frequency, this clonotype registers medium-sized (0.01 to 0.1%). The V gene is TRBV20-1, the J gene TRBJ1-2; TCRdb's assignment of TRBD1 cannot be checked, as there is no DNA. Germline V CDR1 and CDR2: DFQATT, SNEGSKA (reference sequence). This CDR3 has 11 residues. The CDR3 region is CSEPGQDGYTF.

The chain employs TRBV4-1 and TRBJ1-4. The germline V gene has CDR1 MGHRA and CDR2 YSYEKL. CDR3 length equals 14 residues. The CDR3 spells CASSQDDGNEKLFF.

The chain uses TRBV7-9 and TRBJ2-5; checking the TCRdb D call of TRBD1 is not possible without DNA. This CDR3 has 16 residues. CDR1 SEHNR and CDR2 FQNEAQ come from the germline V gene (reference sequence). CDR3 residues: CASSPGEGALGETQYF.

This chain links TRBV12-3 or TRBV12-4 with TRBJ2-7. This CDR3 has 15 amino acids. The CDR3: CASSLAGLYPYEQYF.

V is TRBV27 and J is TRBJ2-2; TCRdb names TRBD1, which stays unverified in the absence of DNA. Per the germline V gene, CDR1 is MNHEY and CDR2 is SMNVEV (reference sequence). This CDR3 contains 15 residues. CDR3 loop: CASSLRDRYTGELFF.

The CDR3 loop is CSARSTRGDNSPLHF. J is TRBJ1-6 and V is TRBV20-1; as DNA is missing, the TRBD1 call by TCRdb cannot be tested. Germline lookup yields CDR1 DFQATT and CDR2 SNEGSKA (reference sequence). The CDR3 has 15 amino acids.

The chain has TRBV25-1 and TRBJ1-3; TCRdb selects TRBD1, and the lack of DNA leaves this call unchecked. The CDR3 spans 15 residues. CDR1 MGHDK and CDR2 SYGVNS come from the germline V gene. This CDR3 reads CATSGQGKAGNTIYF.

The rearrangement links TRBV6-6 to TRBJ1-4; TCRdb's assignment of TRBD1 cannot be checked, as there is no DNA. This CDR3 comprises 16 residues. Germline-derived CDR1 and CDR2 are MNHNY and SVGAGI (reference sequence). CDR3 protein: CASSGSLSPTNEKLFF.

The chain links TRBV12-3 or TRBV12-4 to TRBJ2-7; TCRdb names TRBD2, which stays unverified in the absence of DNA. The CDR3 is 14 residues long. The CDR3 loop reads CASSSIREGSEQYF.

The chain is built from TRBV4-3 and TRBJ2-7. The CDR3 is 15 amino acids. Per the germline V gene, CDR1 is LGHNA and CDR2 is YSLEER. The CDR3 sequence is CASSQGSIGSYEQYF.

The V and J genes are TRBV19 and TRBJ2-1. Per germline, CDR1 LNHDA and CDR2 SQIVND (reference sequence). The CDR3 has 16 amino acids. The CDR3 loop is CASSIRFLSSYNEQFF.

This clonotype shows up as medium-sized by frequency. This chain connects TRBV27 to TRBJ1-5; absent DNA, TCRdb's TRBD1 call cannot be checked. Germline CDR1 is MNHEY and CDR2 is SMNVEV (reference sequence). The CDR3 has 15 residues. CDR3: CASRQGTISNQPQHF.

J is TRBJ1-1 and V is TRBV27. This CDR3 has 15 amino acids. Germline V gene lookup returns CDR1 MNHEY and CDR2 SMNVEV (reference sequence). CDR3 residues: CASSFRAQRYTEAFF.

The rearrangement links TRBV10-3 to TRBJ2-5; TCRdb calls TRBD1, which cannot be checked without DNA. CDR1 ENHRY and CDR2 SYGVKD come from the germline V gene. This CDR3 contains 14 residues. CDR3 sequence reads: CAISEDRMYETQYF.

The V gene is TRBV5-1, the J gene TRBJ2-1. CDR3 size: 15 residues. Germline CDR1 and CDR2: SGHRS and YFSETQ. CDR3 residues: CASSIETGSYNEQFF.

V usage is TRBV18 and J usage is TRBJ1-6; TCRdb calls TRBD1, which cannot be checked without DNA. The CDR3 is 15 residues long. CDR1 and CDR2 from the germline V gene are KGHSH and LQKENI. The CDR3 loop reads CASSLGSREASPLHF.

The V and J genes are TRBV4-2 and TRBJ2-3; TCRdb's assignment of TRBD1 cannot be checked, as there is no DNA. The CDR3 has 15 residues. Germline V lookup: CDR1 LGHNA, CDR2 YNFKEQ. CDR3 loop: CASSQSGAVTDTQYF.

The rearrangement uses TRBV30 and TRBJ2-2. The CDR3 is 12 residues long. Per the germline V gene, CDR1 is GTSNPN and CDR2 is SVGIG (reference sequence). CDR3 in amino acids: CACEESPGELFF.

Measured by frequency, this clonotype is medium-sized. V usage is TRBV12-3 or TRBV12-4 and J usage is TRBJ1-2. The CDR3 runs 12 residues. The chain's CDR3 is CASSSRYYGYTF.

The V and J genes are TRBV20-1 and TRBJ1-1; as DNA is missing, the TRBD1 call by TCRdb cannot be tested. CDR3 length equals 15 residues. Germline V lookup: CDR1 DFQATT, CDR2 SNEGSKA (reference sequence). This CDR3 reads CSARSSGQGNTEAFF.

In terms of frequency, this clonotype is medium-sized. The genes are TRBV30 and TRBJ1-5. This CDR3 spans 13 amino acids. Germline V gene data show CDR1 as GTSNPN and CDR2 as SVGIG (reference sequence). CDR3 residues: CAWSRDLDQPQHF.

The genes are TRBV4-3 and TRBJ1-1. Germline CDR1 LGHNA, CDR2 YSLEER. CDR3 length equals 14 residues. This CDR3 reads CASSRADGNTEAFF.

CDR3 loop: CASSLGEGARVETQYF. The chain is built from TRBV28 and TRBJ2-5; TCRdb indicates TRBD2, and absent DNA this call remains unverified. Germline assignment: CDR1 MDHEN and CDR2 SYDVKM. The CDR3 consists of 16 residues.

The chain joins TRBV7-2 to TRBJ1-1; without DNA, the TCRdb call of TRBD1 cannot be checked. In germline, CDR1 is SGHTA, CDR2 FQGNSA. The CDR3 length is 15 residues. This CDR3 is CASSLTGVPSTEAFF.

The rearrangement links TRBV6-1 to TRBJ2-5; TCRdb lists TRBD1, though no DNA is available to test this call. The CDR3 has 15 residues. Per the germline V gene, CDR1 is MNHNS and CDR2 is SASEGT. CDR3 amino acids: CASSPGQGVVETQYF.